This T cell receptor (beta chain) was sequenced in a study of T cells in Graves' hyperthyroidism and ophthalmopathy. Study-wide points: In simple terms, a model built on 13 V-J features told ophthalmopathy apart from stable hyperthyroidism.

V gave up 4 bases and J gave up 1 base; unmatched junction bases: 4. The CDR3 is 16 amino acids. Germline V gives CDR1 MNHEY, CDR2 SMNVEV (reference sequence). The TCR beta CDR3 regions underwent amplification using RNA transcripts as the source. Primed by the HTBI set, a first-round RT-PCR was run on the TCR CDR3. In TCRdb, the multiplex PCR reads were re-called with MiXCR into one record per CDR3 protein. The sample includes roughly 630,000 distinct CDR3 sequences, 15% to 18% of them seen just once. This clonotype has more than one count but fewer than ten. Its antigen is unidentified. The chain uses TRBV27 and TRBJ2-2; 9 bases fit TRBD2. This clonotype was obtained from a woman under 40 with Graves' hyperthyroidism. The source material was blood. CDR3 amino acids: CASSYRLAENTGELFF. The CDR3 bases are TGTGCCAGCAGTTACCGACTAGCGGAGAACACCGGGGAGCTGTTTTTT.